The present T cell receptor (beta chain) was sequenced within a study of CD8+ T cells in alopecia areata. About the study: The study gave treated patients oral tofacitinib at 5 to 10 mg twice daily. The protocol delivered tofacitinib for 6 to 18 months, then withdrew it for 6 months. Study-wide findings and caveats: It was lesional scalp, especially alopecia totalis/universalis, that showed higher clonality than normal scalp. Relative to mice, TCR sharing across patients was less clear, a difference possibly HLA-related.

As regards this clone: What it recognizes is unknown.

As part of sample collection, lesional scalp punch biopsies and peripheral blood were taken from alopecia areata patients. V lost 3 bases and J lost 0; bases outside the gene matches: 18. Germline loops: CDR1 SQVTM, CDR2 ANQGSEA. The CDR3 sequence is 19 residues long. TCR sequencing used cDNA made by reverse transcription of extracted RNA. The repertoire was sequenced with immunoSEQ multiplex PCR; TCRdb's copy has only in-frame clones and lacks some. The sample gives some 12,000 clones, 60% of which show up once; about a fifth is in the top ten. Sequenced sample: skin. The chain carries TRBV29-1 and TRBJ1-1; 8 nucleotides line up with TRBD1. The source of this sequence is a human donor with alopecia areata. The CDR3 here is CSVDAGAGQGGGMNTEAFF. The CDR3 DNA sequence: TGCAGCGTTGATGCGGGAGCCGGACAGGGAGGCGGGATGAACACTGAAGCTTTCTTT.